The present TCR beta chain was sequenced within a study of blood T cell repertoires in COVID-19. The wider study: Acute and convalescent COVID-19 specimens originated in the United States, Italy and Spain. Sample material is recorded as cDNA or gDNA derived from T cells, B-cell-depleted T cells, or PBMCs.

Original processing methods: Nucleated cell counts were estimated from reference gene primer amplification. Sequenced by immunoSEQ multiplex PCR; TCRdb stores in-frame clones only, minus some. The V and J calls and clone size are taken from that table; D and trimming were inferred from the DNA. The sample has some 240,000 clones; 80% to 90% are singletons. Regarding this clone: This may be a read error, as it is one base from a much larger clone.

Seattle's enrolled individuals joined amid active infection and were then monitored longitudinally. The CDR3 is 13 amino acids. V lost 1 base and J lost 3, with 6 bases in between. The germline V gene has CDR1 SGHTA and CDR2 FQGNSA. The gene calls are TRBV7-2 and TRBJ1-1; TRBD1 might be the D (6 bases). Sequenced: peripheral blood. The TCR was taken from a woman aged 80 or older with COVID-19, enrolled during active disease. Here the CDR3 reads CASSLDRDTEAFF. CDR3 nucleotides: TGTGCCAGCAGCTTAGACAGGGACACTGAAGCTTTCTTT.